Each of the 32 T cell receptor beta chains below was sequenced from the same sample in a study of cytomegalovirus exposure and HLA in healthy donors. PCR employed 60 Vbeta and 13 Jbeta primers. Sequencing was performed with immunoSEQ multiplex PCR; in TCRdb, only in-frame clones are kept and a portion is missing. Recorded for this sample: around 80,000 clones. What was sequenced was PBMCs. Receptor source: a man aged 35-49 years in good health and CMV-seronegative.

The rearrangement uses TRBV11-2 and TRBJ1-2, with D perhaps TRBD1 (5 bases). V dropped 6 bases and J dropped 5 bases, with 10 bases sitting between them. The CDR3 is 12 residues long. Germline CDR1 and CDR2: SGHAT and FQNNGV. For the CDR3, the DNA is TGTGCCAGCAGTCGACAGAGATATGGCTACACCTTC. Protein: CASSRQRYGYTF.

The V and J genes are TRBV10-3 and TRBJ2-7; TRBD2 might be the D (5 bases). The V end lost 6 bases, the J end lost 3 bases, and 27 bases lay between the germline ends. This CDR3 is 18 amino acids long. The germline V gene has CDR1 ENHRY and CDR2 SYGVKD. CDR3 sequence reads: CAIRSCQALGDYYYEQYF. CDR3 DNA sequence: TGTGCCATCAGATCGTGCCAGGCATTGGGCGACTACTACTACGAGCAGTACTTC.

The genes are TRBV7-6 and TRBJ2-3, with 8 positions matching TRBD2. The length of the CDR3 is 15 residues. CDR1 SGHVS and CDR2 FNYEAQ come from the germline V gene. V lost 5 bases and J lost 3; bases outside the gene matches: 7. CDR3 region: CASSGPGGPTDTQYF. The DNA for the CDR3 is TGTGCCAGCAGCGGGCCGGGGGGGCCGACAGATACGCAGTATTTT.

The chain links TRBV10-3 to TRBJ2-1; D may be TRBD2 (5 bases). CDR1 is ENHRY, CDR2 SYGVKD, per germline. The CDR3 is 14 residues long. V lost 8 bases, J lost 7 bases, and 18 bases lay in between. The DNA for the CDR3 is TGTGCCATCGGTCGGAGGACTTCTTGGAATGAGCAGTTCTTC. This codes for CAIGRRTSWNEQFF.

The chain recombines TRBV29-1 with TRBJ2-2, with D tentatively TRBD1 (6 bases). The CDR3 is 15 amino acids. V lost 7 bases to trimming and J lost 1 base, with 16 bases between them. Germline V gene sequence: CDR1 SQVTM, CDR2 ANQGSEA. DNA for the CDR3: TGCAGCGCCTGCCTGGGGGCAGGGAACACCGGGGAGCTGTTTTTT. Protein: CSACLGAGNTGELFF.

The CDR3, as DNA: TGCGCCAGCAGCCAAGATCGGCCGGGAGATACGCAGTATTTT. This gives the protein CASSQDRPGDTQYF. The chain links TRBV4-1 to TRBJ2-3; D is ambiguous. This CDR3 has 14 residues. V shed 0 bases and J shed 5 bases, with 9 bases lying between them. Germline CDR1 MGHRA, CDR2 YSYEKL.

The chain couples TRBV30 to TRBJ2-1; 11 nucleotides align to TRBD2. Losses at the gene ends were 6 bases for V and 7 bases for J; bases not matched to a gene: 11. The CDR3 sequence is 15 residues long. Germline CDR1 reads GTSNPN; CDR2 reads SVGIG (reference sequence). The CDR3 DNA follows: TGTGCCTGCAGGACTAGCGGGCTCCTGAAGAATGAGCAGTTCTTC. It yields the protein CACRTSGLLKNEQFF. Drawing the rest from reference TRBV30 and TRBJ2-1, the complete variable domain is SQTIHQWPATLVQPVGSPLSLECTVEGTSNPNLYWYRQAAGRGLQLLFYSVGIGQISSEVPQNLSASRPQDRQFILSSKKLLLSDSGFYLCACRTSGLLKNEQFFGPGTRLTVL.

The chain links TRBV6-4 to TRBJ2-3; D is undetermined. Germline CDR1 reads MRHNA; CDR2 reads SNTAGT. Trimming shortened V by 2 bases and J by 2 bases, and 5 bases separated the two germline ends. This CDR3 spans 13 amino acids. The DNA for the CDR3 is TGTGCCAGCAGTGACGTACTCACAGATACGCAGTATTTT. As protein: CASSDVLTDTQYF.

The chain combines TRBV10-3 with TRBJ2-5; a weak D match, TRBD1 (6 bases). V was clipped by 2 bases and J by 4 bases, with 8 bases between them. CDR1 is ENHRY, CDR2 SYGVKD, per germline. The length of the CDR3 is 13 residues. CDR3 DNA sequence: TGTGCCATCAGTGAGCGCAGGGGAGAGACCCAGTACTTC. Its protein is CAISERRGETQYF.

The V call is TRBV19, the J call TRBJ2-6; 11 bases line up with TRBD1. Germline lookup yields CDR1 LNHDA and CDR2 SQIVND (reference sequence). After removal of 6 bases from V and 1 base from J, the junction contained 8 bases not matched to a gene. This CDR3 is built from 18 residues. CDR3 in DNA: TGTGCCAGTAGAAGGACAGGGGGCAGATTATCTGGGGCCAACGTCCTGACTTTC. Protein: CASRRTGGRLSGANVLTF.

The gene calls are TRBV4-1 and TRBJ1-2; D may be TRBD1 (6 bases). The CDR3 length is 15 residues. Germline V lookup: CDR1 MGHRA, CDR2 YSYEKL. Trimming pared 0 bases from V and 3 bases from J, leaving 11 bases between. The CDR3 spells CASSQEYRADYGYTF. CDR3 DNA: TGCGCCAGCAGCCAAGAATACAGGGCCGACTATGGCTACACCTTC.

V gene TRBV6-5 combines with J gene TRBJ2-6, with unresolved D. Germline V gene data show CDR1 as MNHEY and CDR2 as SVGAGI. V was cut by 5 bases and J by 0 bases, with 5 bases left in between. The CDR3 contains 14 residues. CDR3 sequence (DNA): TGTGCCAGCAGTGACAACTCTGGGGCCAACGTCCTGACTTTC. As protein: CASSDNSGANVLTF.

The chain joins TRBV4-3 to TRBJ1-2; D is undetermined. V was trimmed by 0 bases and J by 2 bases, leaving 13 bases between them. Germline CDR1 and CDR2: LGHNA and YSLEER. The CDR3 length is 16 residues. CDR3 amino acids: CASSQESYKMNYGYTF. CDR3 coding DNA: TGCGCCAGCAGCCAAGAATCTTACAAGATGAACTATGGCTACACCTTC.

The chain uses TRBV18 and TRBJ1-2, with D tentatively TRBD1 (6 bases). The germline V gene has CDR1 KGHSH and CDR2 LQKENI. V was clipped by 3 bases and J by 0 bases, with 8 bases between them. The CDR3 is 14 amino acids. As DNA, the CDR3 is TGTGCCAGCTCACCTAGGGGGACTAACTATGGCTACACCTTC. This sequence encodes CASSPRGTNYGYTF.

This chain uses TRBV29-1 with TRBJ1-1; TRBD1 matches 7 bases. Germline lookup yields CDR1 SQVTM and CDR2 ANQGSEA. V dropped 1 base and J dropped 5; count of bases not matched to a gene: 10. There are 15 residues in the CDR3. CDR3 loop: CSVEVWRGRKTEAFF. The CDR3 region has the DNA TGCAGCGTTGAAGTATGGAGGGGGCGGAAGACTGAAGCTTTCTTT.

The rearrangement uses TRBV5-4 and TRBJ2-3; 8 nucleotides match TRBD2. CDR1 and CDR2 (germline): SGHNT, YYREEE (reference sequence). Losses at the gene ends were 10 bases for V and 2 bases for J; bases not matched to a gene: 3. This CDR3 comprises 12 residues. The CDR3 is CAGSGITDTQYF. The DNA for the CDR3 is TGTGCCGGTAGCGGGATCACAGATACGCAGTATTTT.

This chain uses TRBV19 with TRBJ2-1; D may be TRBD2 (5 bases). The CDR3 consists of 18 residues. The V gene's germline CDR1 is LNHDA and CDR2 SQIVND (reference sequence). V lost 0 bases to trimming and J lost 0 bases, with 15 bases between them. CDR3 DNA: TGTGCCAGTAGTATAGATGGGCCCGGGATCCGCTCCTACAATGAGCAGTTCTTC. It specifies CASSIDGPGIRSYNEQFF.

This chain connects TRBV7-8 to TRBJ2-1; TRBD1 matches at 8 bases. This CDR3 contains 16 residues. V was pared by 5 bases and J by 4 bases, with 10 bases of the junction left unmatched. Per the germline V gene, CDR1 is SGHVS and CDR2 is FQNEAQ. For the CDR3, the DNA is TGTGCCAGCAGCCTAGGGACAGGTGCTAGTTACAATGAGCAGTTCTTC. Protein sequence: CASSLGTGASYNEQFF.

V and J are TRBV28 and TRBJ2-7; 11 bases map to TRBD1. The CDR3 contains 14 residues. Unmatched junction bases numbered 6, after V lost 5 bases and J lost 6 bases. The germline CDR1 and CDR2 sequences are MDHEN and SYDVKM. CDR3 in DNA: TGTGCCAGCAGTCGGACAGGGGGCGTCGGCGAGCAGTACTTC. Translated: CASSRTGGVGEQYF.

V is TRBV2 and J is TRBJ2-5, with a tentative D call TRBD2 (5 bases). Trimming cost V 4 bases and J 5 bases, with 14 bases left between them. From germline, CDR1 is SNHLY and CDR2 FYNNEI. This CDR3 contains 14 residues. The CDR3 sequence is CASSALSSRETQYF. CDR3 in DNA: TGTGCCAGCAGTGCTCTGTCTAGCAGGGAGACCCAGTACTTC.

DNA for the CDR3: TGTGCCAGCTCATACATACAGGGGCAGCCCCAGCATTTT. It codes for CASSYIQGQPQHF. V is TRBV18 and J is TRBJ1-5; TRBD1 matches 7 bases. Germline V lookup: CDR1 KGHSH, CDR2 LQKENI. The trim removed 5 bases at V and 7 bases at J, leaving 5 bases unmatched. The CDR3 has 13 amino acids.

The CDR3 nucleotides read TGTGCCAGCTCACCGCTCCTACTAGCGGGAGTACTTGCCGGGGAGCTGTTTTTT. Its protein product is CASSPLLLAGVLAGELFF. The J gene is TRBJ2-2, the V gene TRBV18, with 11 bases aligning to TRBD2. This CDR3 has 18 amino acids. Germline CDR1 reads KGHSH; CDR2 reads LQKENI. After removal of 3 bases from V and 6 bases from J, the junction contained 12 bases not matched to a gene.

CDR3 loop: CASRGTGLKAGNTIYF. The CDR3 DNA is TGTGCCAGCAGGGGGACAGGCTTAAAAGCAGGAAACACCATATATTTT. This chain joins TRBV6-6 and TRBJ1-3, with TRBD1 identical over 8 bases. The CDR3 contains 16 residues. Germline V gene sequence: CDR1 MNHNY, CDR2 SVGAGI (reference sequence). With 6 bases clipped from V and 4 bases from J, the junction kept 11 bases outside the gene matches.

CDR3 region: CAMRPGQVRSVPNQPQHF. The CDR3 nucleotides are TGTGCCATGCGGCCTGGACAGGTCCGTTCCGTACCCAATCAGCCCCAGCATTTT. The chain employs TRBV7-9 and TRBJ1-5; 7 bases are a match to TRBD1. The germline V gene has CDR1 SEHNR and CDR2 FQNEAQ (reference sequence). The trim removed 10 bases at V and 3 bases at J, leaving 21 bases unmatched. The CDR3 contains 18 residues. The full variable domain, completed using reference TRBV7-9 and TRBJ1-5, is DTGVSQNPRHKITKRGQNVTFRCDPISEHNRLYWYRQTLGQGPEFLTYFQNEAQLEKSRLLSDRFSAERPKGSFSTLEIQRTEQGDSAMYLCAMRPGQVRSVPNQPQHFGDGTRLSIL.

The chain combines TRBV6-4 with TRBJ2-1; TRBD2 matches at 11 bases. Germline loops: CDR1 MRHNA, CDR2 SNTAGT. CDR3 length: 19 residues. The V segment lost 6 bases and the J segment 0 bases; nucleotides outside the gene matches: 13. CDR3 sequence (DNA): TGTGCCAGCAGCCGATCCGGGCTAGCGGGGGGTAGCTCCTACAATGAGCAGTTCTTC. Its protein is CASSRSGLAGGSSYNEQFF.

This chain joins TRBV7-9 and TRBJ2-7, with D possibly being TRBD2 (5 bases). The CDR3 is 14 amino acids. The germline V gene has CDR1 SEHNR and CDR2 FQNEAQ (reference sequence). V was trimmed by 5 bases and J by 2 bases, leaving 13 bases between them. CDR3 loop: CASSPRHGAYEQYF. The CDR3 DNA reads TGTGCCAGCAGCCCACGACACGGGGCCTACGAGCAGTACTTC.

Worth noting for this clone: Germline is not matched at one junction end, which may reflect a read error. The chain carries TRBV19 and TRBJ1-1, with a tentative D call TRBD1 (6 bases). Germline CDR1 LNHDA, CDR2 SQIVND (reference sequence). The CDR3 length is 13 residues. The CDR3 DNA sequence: TGTGCCAGTAGTATCCAGGGGAACGCTGAAGCTTTCTTT. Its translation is CASSIQGNAEAFF.

The CDR3 region has the DNA TGTGCCAGCAGCTTAGCAGGGGGCAATTGGGGAGGCTACACCTTC. Translated, it gives CASSLAGGNWGGYTF. This sequence joins TRBV7-2 and TRBJ1-2; TRBD1 matches at 7 bases. This CDR3 has 15 amino acids. Trimming cost V 0 bases and J 8 bases; bases outside gene matches: 9. Germline lookup yields CDR1 SGHTA and CDR2 FQGNSA. The full variable domain, in which reference TRBV7-2 and TRBJ1-2 provide the parts outside the CDR3, is GAGVSQSPSNKVTEKGKDVELRCDPISGHTALYWYRQSLGQGLEFLIYFQGNSAPDKSGLPSDRFSAERTGGSVSTLTIQRTQQEDSAVYLCASSLAGGNWGGYTFGSGTRLTVV.

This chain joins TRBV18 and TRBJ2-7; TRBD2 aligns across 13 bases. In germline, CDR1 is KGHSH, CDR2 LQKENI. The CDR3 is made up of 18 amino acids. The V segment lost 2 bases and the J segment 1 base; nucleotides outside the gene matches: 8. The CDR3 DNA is TGTGCCAGCTCACCAGGGATTTGGACTAGCGGGGGATCCTACGAGCAGTACTTC. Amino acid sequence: CASSPGIWTSGGSYEQYF. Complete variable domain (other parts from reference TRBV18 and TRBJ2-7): NAGVMQNPRHLVRRRGQEARLRCSPMKGHSHVYWYRQLPEEGLKFMVYLQKENIIDESGMPKERFSAEFPKEGPSILRIQQVVRGDSAAYFCASSPGIWTSGGSYEQYFGPGTRLTVT.

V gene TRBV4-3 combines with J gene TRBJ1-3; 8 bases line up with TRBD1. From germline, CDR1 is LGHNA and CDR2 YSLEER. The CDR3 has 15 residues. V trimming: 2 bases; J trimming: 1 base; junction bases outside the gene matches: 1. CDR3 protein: CASSQWTGSGNTIYF. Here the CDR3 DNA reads TGCGCCAGCAGCCAATGGACAGGGTCTGGAAACACCATATATTTT.

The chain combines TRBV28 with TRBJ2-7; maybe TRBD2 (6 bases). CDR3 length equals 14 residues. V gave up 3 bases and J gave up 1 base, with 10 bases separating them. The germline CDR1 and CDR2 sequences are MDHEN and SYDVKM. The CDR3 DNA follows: TGTGCCAGCAGTTTGTTAGGAGGGTCCTACGAGCAGTACTTC. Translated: CASSLLGGSYEQYF.

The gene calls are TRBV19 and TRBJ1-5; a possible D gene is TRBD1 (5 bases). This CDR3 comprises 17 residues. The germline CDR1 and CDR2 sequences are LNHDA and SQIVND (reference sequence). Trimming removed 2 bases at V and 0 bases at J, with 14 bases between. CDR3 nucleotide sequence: TGTGCCAGTAGTATAAAGGGACGGGGGTATAGCAATCAGCCCCAGCATTTT. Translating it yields CASSIKGRGYSNQPQHF.